This T cell receptor beta chain was recovered during a study of naive and memory T cell subsets. Study-level findings and limits: Naive and memory subsets had different power law exponents for TCR abundance.

Germline V gives CDR1 GTSNPN, CDR2 SVGIG (reference sequence). This CDR3 region has 17 residues. V gave up 1 base and J gave up 3 bases; unmatched junction bases: 7. Four subsets defined by CD45RA and CD27 were sorted after CD3, CD4, CD8 and live/dead staining. This clonotype was seen many times. Antigen unknown. The beta constant-region primer was an equimolar mix of two oligonucleotides covering TRBC1 and TRBC2. Nested alpha and beta constant-region primers with the SP2 primer drove four PCR rounds on ligated cDNA. From the UMI-ligation and nested PCR reads, TCRdb called clonotypes with MiXCR, one entry per CDR3 protein. This table has 95,000 to 150,000 distinct CDR3 sequences, around a third appearing once.

The TCR sequence derives from a human donor in good health. This chain uses TRBV30 with TRBJ2-1; 12 bases map to TRBD2. Sequenced sample: central memory CD4+ T cells from blood. The CDR3: CAWSGPSGRASYNEQFF. The CDR3, as DNA: TGTGCCTGGAGTGGACCTAGCGGGAGGGCCAGCTACAATGAGCAGTTCTTC.